These T cell receptor beta chains were read from a single sample in a study of blood T cell repertoires in COVID-19. Method: immunoSEQ multiplex PCR; TCRdb's copy keeps in-frame clones and lacks some. The table shows 390,000 or so clones, with 90% occurring only once. Sample: peripheral blood. These receptor sequences come from a man younger than 35 with active or convalescent COVID-19. Both conserved end residues are part of each CDR3. D genes are given only for firm matches. Size is stated for part of the rows, as once, few or many counts, or as a class when the clone is expanded.

j_call,d_call,cdr3_length,clone_size,v_call,cdr3_aa,cdr3_nt
TRBJ2-1,TRBD1,12,.,TRBV19,CASSHGQAEQFF,TGTGCCAGTAGTCACGGACAGGCGGAGCAGTTCTTC
TRBJ1-2,TRBD1,15,.,TRBV3-1/TRBV3-2,CASGPRTGHYYGYTF,TGTGCCAGCGGTCCCCGGACAGGGCATTACTATGGCTACACCTTC
TRBJ1-4,.,14,.,TRBV2,CASMSGSGNEKLFF,TGTGCCAGCATGTCAGGGTCTGGGAATGAAAAACTGTTTTTT
TRBJ2-1,.,15,.,TRBV11-2,CASSPGTLSYNEQFF,TGTGCCAGCAGCCCAGGAACCCTCTCCTACAATGAGCAGTTCTTC
TRBJ1-2,TRBD1,13,.,TRBV2,CASSERQGSGYTF,TGTGCCAGCAGCGAAAGACAGGGTAGCGGCTACACCTTC
TRBJ2-6,.,18,.,TRBV12-1,CASSAASGTASGANVLTF,TGTGCCAGCAGCGCCGCATCCGGGACAGCCTCTGGGGCCAACGTCCTGACTTTC
TRBJ2-1,.,11,once,TRBV20-1,CSARRMDEQFF,TGCAGTGCTAGGAGGATGGATGAGCAGTTCTTC
TRBJ2-5,.,11,.,TRBV2,CASSERETQYF,TGTGCCAGCAGTGAGCGGGAGACCCAGTACTTC
TRBJ2-2,.,14,.,TRBV19,CASKVDTNTGELFF,TGTGCCAGTAAAGTGGACACGAACACCGGGGAGCTGTTTTTT
TRBJ2-5,.,15,.,TRBV4-3,CASSQDMRRAKTQYF,TGCGCCAGCAGCCAAGATATGCGCAGGGCGAAGACCCAGTACTTC
TRBJ1-2,TRBD1,15,.,TRBV13,CASRFRTGHNYGYTF,TGTGCCAGCAGGTTCAGGACAGGACATAACTATGGCTACACCTTC
TRBJ1-3,.,15,.,TRBV5-4,CASRHRQASGNTIYF,TGTGCCAGCAGACACCGACAGGCCTCTGGAAACACCATATATTTT
TRBJ2-1,TRBD2,15,.,TRBV19,CASSLAGGTYNEQFF,TGTGCCAGTAGTCTAGCGGGAGGGACCTACAATGAGCAGTTCTTC
TRBJ2-2,TRBD2,17,.,TRBV6-2/TRBV6-3,CASSSLRGGGGTGELFF,TGTGCCAGCAGTTCCCTTCGCGGCGGCGGGGGGACCGGGGAGCTGTTTTTT
TRBJ2-7,.,14,.,TRBV11-2,CASSLIPGDYEQYF,TGTGCCAGCAGCTTGATTCCAGGGGACTACGAGCAGTACTTC
TRBJ2-2,TRBD2,16,.,TRBV7-9,CASSPSGGGLYGELFF,TGTGCCAGCAGCCCGTCGGGGGGAGGACTTTACGGGGAGCTGTTTTTT
TRBJ1-1,.,13,.,TRBV7-9,CASSMQGYPVAFF,TGTGCCAGCAGTATGCAGGGTTACCCTGTGGCTTTCTTT
TRBJ1-2,TRBD1,16,few,TRBV6-5,CASSYYVGQGIRGYTF,TGTGCCAGCAGTTACTATGTGGGACAGGGGATCAGGGGCTACACCTTC
TRBJ2-5,.,14,.,TRBV15,CATSRDLEVWTQYF,TGTGCCACCAGCAGAGATCTAGAAGTATGGACCCAGTACTTC
TRBJ2-7,TRBD1,14,.,TRBV18,CASSPQGAPYEQYF,TGTGCCAGCTCACCCCAGGGGGCCCCCTACGAGCAGTACTTC
TRBJ2-2,.,13,.,TRBV11-2,CASSPIATGELFF,TGTGCCAGCAGCCCGATAGCCACCGGGGAGCTGTTTTTT
TRBJ2-6,TRBD1,15,.,TRBV11-3,CASSRGGPGANVLTF,TGTGCCAGCAGCCGAGGGGGCCCGGGGGCCAACGTCCTGACTTTC